The source of this TCR beta chain is a study of blood T cells in healthy people across ages. For the second PCR, which ran for about 6 to 12 cycles, a sample-barcoded 5' primer and a J-beta primer mix were used. Researchers report that each sample yielded at least 2.5 million CDR3-containing paired-end reads. Via MiXCR, TCRdb re-called the 5' RACE reads, giving one row per CDR3 protein. In the table there are roughly 800,000 distinct CDR3 sequences, 58% of which are singletons. The study's findings and limits: Higher diversity, along with more naive CD4+ cells, distinguished long-lived donors from aged donors.

This clonotype appeared many times. Its antigen remains unknown. This CDR3 has 17 residues. The ends were cut back, 1 base at V and 4 bases at J, with 19 bases in the middle. Germline loops: CDR1 SGHTA, CDR2 FQGNSA. This clonotype was obtained from a man aged 25 to 45 in good health. Source material: blood. The genes are TRBV7-2 and TRBJ1-2, with D possibly TRBD1 on 6 matching bases. The CDR3 region is CASSLELARGRFYGYTF. The CDR3 DNA is TGTGCCAGCAGCTTAGAGTTGGCCAGGGGCCGTTTCTATGGCTACACCTTC. Complete variable domain (other parts from reference TRBV7-2 and TRBJ1-2): GAGVSQSPSNKVTEKGKDVELRCDPISGHTALYWYRQSLGQGLEFLIYFQGNSAPDKSGLPSDRFSAERTGGSVSTLTIQRTQQEDSAVYLCASSLELARGRFYGYTFGSGTRLTVV.